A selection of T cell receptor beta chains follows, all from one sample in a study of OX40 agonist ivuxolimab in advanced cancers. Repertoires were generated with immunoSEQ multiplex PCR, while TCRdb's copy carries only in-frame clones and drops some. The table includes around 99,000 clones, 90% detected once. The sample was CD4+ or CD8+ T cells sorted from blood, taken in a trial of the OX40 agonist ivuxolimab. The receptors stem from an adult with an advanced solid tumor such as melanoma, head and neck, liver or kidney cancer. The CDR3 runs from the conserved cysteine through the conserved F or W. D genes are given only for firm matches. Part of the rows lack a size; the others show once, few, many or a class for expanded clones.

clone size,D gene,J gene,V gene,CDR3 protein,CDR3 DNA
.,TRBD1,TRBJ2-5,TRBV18,CASSPIHRGSGTQYF,TGTGCCAGCTCACCAATACACAGGGGTAGTGGGACCCAGTACTTC
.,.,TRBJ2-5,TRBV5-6,CASSLGGIVRETQYF,TGTGCCAGCAGCCTGGGGGGCATCGTCAGGGAGACCCAGTACTTC
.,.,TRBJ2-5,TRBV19,CASTKTGLGETQYF,TGTGCCAGTACGAAGACAGGCCTTGGGGAGACCCAGTACTTC
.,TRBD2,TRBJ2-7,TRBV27,CASSSPSASGSYEQYF,TGTGCCAGCAGCTCCCCCTCGGCTAGCGGCAGTTACGAGCAGTACTTC
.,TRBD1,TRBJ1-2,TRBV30,CAWSLAGTGNTYYGYTF,TGTGCCTGGAGTCTCGCCGGGACAGGGAATACTTACTATGGCTACACCTTC
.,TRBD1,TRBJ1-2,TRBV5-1,CASSLDRASNYGYTF,TGCGCCAGCAGCTTAGACAGGGCCTCTAACTATGGCTACACCTTC
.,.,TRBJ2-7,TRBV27,CASSPPLFRF,TGTGCCAGCAGTCCCCCCCTATTTCGCTTC
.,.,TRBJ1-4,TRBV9,CASSVGPRGSREKLFF,TGTGCCAGCAGCGTAGGTCCTAGGGGGTCAAGGGAAAAACTGTTTTTT
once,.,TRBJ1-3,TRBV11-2,CASSSYRNSGNTIYF,TGTGCCAGCAGCAGCTACAGGAACTCTGGAAACACCATATATTTT
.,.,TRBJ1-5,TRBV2,CASTEGQWNQPQHF,TGTGCCAGCACGGAGGGGCAGTGGAATCAGCCCCAGCATTTT
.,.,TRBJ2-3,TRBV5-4,CASSLMGIEGTQYF,TGTGCCAGCAGCTTGATGGGCATCGAAGGTACGCAGTATTTT
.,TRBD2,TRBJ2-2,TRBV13,CASSFQAGVGTGELFF,TGTGCCAGCAGCTTCCAAGCGGGAGTCGGGACCGGGGAGCTGTTTTTT
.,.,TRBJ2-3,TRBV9,CASSVRERDTQYF,TGTGCCAGCAGCGTCAGGGAACGAGATACGCAGTATTTT
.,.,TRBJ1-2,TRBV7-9,CASSTGTFYGYTF,TGTGCCAGCAGCACCGGGACGTTCTATGGCTACACCTTC
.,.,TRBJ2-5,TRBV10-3,CATVPGDGETQYF,TGTGCCACCGTCCCGGGGGACGGAGAGACCCAGTACTTC
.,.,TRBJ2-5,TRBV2,CASRATGNSGQETQYF,TGTGCCAGCAGGGCTACGGGGAACTCGGGACAAGAGACCCAGTACTTC
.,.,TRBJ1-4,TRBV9,CASSARGAGNEKLFF,TGTGCCAGCAGCGCCCGGGGGGCGGGTAATGAAAAACTGTTTTTT
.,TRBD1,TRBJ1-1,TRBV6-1,CASRPGGGEAFF,TGTGCCAGCAGACCAGGGGGAGGGGAAGCTTTCTTT
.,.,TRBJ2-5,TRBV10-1,CASSESGPSETQYF,TGCGCCAGCAGTGAGTCAGGGCCGAGTGAGACCCAGTACTTC
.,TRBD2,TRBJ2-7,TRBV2,CASRLNTSGRDYEQHF,TGTGCCAGCAGGCTAAACACTAGCGGCAGGGACTACGAGCAGCACTTC
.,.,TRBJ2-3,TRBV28,CASSLGTFNTDTQYF,TGTGCCAGCAGTTTAGGAACTTTTAACACAGATACGCAGTATTTT
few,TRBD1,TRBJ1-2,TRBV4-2,CASSQGSLTGDGYTF,TGTGCCAGCAGCCAGGGTTCACTGACAGGGGACGGCTACACCTTC
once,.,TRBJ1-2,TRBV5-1,CASSADEGGYGYTF,TGCGCCAGCAGCGCCGACGAAGGTGGATATGGCTACACCTTC
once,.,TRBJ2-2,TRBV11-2,CASSPLWVSTGELFF,TGTGCCAGCAGCCCCCTGTGGGTGTCGACCGGGGAGCTGTTTTTT
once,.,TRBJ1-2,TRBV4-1,CASSQVIDANYGYTF,TGCGCCAGCAGCCAAGTGATCGACGCCAACTATGGCTACACCTTC
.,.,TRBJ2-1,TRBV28,CASSLGPPYNEQFF,TGTGCCAGCAGTTTGGGTCCGCCTTACAATGAGCAGTTCTTC
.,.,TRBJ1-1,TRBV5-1,CASSLAGMNTEAFF,TGCGCCAGCAGCTTGGCCGGCATGAACACTGAAGCTTTCTTT
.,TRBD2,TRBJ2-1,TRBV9,CASSDGTSGYNEQFF,TGTGCCAGCAGCGACGGGACTAGCGGTTACAATGAGCAGTTCTTC
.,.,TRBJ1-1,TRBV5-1,CASSLNRGTEAFF,TGCGCCAGCAGCTTGAATCGGGGCACTGAAGCTTTCTTT
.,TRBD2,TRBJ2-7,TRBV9,CASSVGASGTPYEQYF,TGTGCCAGCAGCGTAGGGGCTAGCGGCACCCCCTACGAGCAGTACTTC
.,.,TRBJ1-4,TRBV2,CASILQGEKLFF,TGTGCCAGCATCTTACAGGGTGAAAAACTGTTTTTT
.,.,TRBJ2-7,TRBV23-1,CASSQTPSSYEQYF,TGCGCCAGCAGTCAGACTCCAAGCTCCTACGAGCAGTACTTC
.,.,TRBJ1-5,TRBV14,CASSRGNQPQHF,TGTGCCAGCAGCCGGGGGAATCAGCCCCAGCATTTT
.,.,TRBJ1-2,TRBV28,CASSYQYGYTF,TGTGCCAGCAGTTACCAGTATGGCTACACCTTC
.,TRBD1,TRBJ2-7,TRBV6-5,CASRKTGIYEQYF,TGTGCCAGCAGAAAGACAGGGATCTACGAGCAGTACTTC
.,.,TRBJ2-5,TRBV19,CASSSRGMQETQYF,TGTGCCAGTAGTTCCCGGGGGATGCAAGAGACCCAGTACTTC
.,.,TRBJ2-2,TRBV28,CASSPAGTGELFF,TGTGCCAGCAGCCCCGCTGGAACCGGGGAGCTGTTTTTT
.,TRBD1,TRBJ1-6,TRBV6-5,CASRRTGIYSPLHF,TGTGCCAGCAGACGGACAGGGATTTATTCACCCCTCCACTTT
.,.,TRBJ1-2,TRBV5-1,CASTPGAGNYGYTF,TGCGCCAGCACCCCTGGCGCAGGGAACTATGGCTACACCTTC
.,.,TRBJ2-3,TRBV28,CAVWAGGSMTDTQYF,TGTGCCGTGTGGGCGGGCGGCTCTATGACAGATACGCAGTATTTT
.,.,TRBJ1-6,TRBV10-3,CAISGSIVGNSPLHF,TGTGCCATCAGTGGTTCCATAGTAGGGAATTCACCCCTCCACTTT
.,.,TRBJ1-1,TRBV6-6,CASSFQGNTEAFF,TGTGCCAGCTCTTTTCAAGGGAACACTGAAGCTTTCTTT
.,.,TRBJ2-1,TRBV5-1,CASSSEIANLYNEQFF,TGCGCCAGCAGCTCGGAAATAGCGAACCTTTACAATGAGCAGTTCTTC
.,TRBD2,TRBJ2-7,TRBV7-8,CASSLFTSGGSSYEQYF,TGTGCCAGCAGCCTATTCACTAGCGGGGGGAGCTCCTACGAGCAGTACTTC
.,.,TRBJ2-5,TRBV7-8,CASSFGGKETQYF,TGTGCCAGCAGCTTCGGAGGGAAGGAGACCCAGTACTTC
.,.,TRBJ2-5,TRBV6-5,CASGQAGFQQYF,TGTGCCAGCGGTCAGGCTGGATTCCAGCAGTACTTC
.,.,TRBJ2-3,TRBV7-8,CASSSFGVRADTQYF,TGTGCCAGCAGTTCCTTCGGGGTACGCGCAGATACGCAGTATTTT
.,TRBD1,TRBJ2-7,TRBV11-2,CASSLDRFGQGDYF,TGTGCCAGCAGCTTAGATCGGTTCGGACAGGGGGACTACTTC
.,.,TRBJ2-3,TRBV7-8,CASSLAVYTQYF,TGTGCCAGCAGCTTAGCCGTCTATACGCAGTATTTT
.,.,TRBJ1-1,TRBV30,CAWNRLGEAFF,TGTGCCTGGAATCGACTGGGTGAAGCTTTCTTT
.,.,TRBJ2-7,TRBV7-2,CASSLFGYEQYF,TGTGCCAGCAGCTTATTTGGCTACGAGCAGTACTTC
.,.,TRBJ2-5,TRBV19,CASSSRVQETQYF,TGTGCCAGTAGTTCTAGGGTCCAAGAGACCCAGTACTTC
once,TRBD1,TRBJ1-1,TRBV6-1,CASSETSAGTGVRAFF,TGTGCCAGCAGTGAAACCTCTGCCGGGACAGGAGTTCGGGCTTTCTTT
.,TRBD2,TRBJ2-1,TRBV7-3,CASSSGRTNNEQFF,TGTGCCAGTTCTAGCGGGAGGACCAACAATGAGCAGTTCTTC
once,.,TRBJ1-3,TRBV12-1,CASSRPTSRNTIYF,TGTGCCAGCAGCCGTCCCACGTCCCGGAACACCATATATTTT
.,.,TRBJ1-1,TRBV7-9,CASSPGQGMNTEAFF,TGTGCCAGCAGCCCAGGCCAGGGGATGAACACTGAAGCTTTCTTT
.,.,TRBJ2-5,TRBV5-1,CASSKIARNQETQYF,TGCGCCAGCAGCAAAATAGCTCGTAACCAAGAGACCCAGTACTTC